This T cell receptor beta chain originates from a study of blood T cell repertoires in COVID-19 (dated by TCRdb to the early 2020s). At the level of the whole study: Samples from collaborators originated in the United States, Italy and Spain and spanned both the acute and convalescent phases of COVID-19. The material from the prospective study consisted of cDNA or gDNA derived from T cells, B-cell-depleted T cells, or PBMCs. Subjects who had been exposed to COVID-19, were actively infected with it, or had recovered from it provided the deeply sampled blood TCRbeta repertoires that made up the dataset. A freely available public database, intended as a resource for researchers studying the immune response to SARS-CoV-2, is where the repertoires were released. The samples were drawn from two sources: the first 160 participants of the ongoing ImmuneRACE study, and 1,254 subjects contributed by 6 global collaborators. Sample metadata almost always included a de-identified subject ID, COVID-19 status, age in years and sex. HLA class I and class II types, where available, came from metadata supplied by the sample provider rather than from assay-based typing.

Summary of the overall study and its limitations: The amount of clinical and demographic metadata varied by source and participant and was provided uncurated.

A word on this clone: Its target antigen remains unknown. Base-call qualities are not available, and no considerably larger clone is one nucleotide away.

The immunoSEQ Assay, a bias-controlled multiplex PCR, was used to amplify TCRbeta CDR3 regions from genomic DNA. Concerning the study's data processing: Nucleated cell counts per sample were estimated from amplification of reference gene primers within the assay. To quantify the absolute abundance of each unique TCRbeta CDR3 rearrangement, sequence reads were collapsed and filtered. For each sample, productive Simpson clonality was calculated by taking the square root of Simpson's diversity index across productive rearrangements. The source is immuneACCESS, and TCRdb retained only in-frame sequences with V and J called. Part of the clones is not carried over; for the studies checked, unresolved V genes explain less than half of this, and the remainder is unexplained. Clonal size and the V and J genes are those of that table, whereas D and trimming came from the DNA. The sample has hundreds of thousands of clones on record, around 87% of them singletons. The ten biggest clones cover approximately 4% of the sample.

Participants in the prospective study were enrolled through a virtual design, were aged roughly 18 to 100 years, and lived in roughly 24 United States geographic areas. Cohort assignment in the prospective study relied on participant-reported clinical history from a screening survey and a study questionnaire. In the prospective study, whole blood, serum and a nasopharyngeal or oropharyngeal swab were collected from each participant by mobile phlebotomists. Prospective study participants could optionally give additional blood draws and questionnaires over a roughly two-month period. Prospective study blood samples were shipped either frozen or at room temperature before DNA extraction. From the cysteine up to the phenylalanine, the CDR3 has a length of 15 residues. Here the CDR3 DNA is all that survives: 45 bases in frame from base 1. Germline trimming: 6 bases from V, 0 bases from J; junction bases outside gene matches: 7. CDR1 DFQATT and CDR2 SNEGSKA are derived from the germline V gene (reference sequence).

The rearranged chain carries TRBV20-1 and TRBJ2-2; 7 bases in between match TRBD2. The specimen sequenced was PBMCs or T cells enriched from blood (not recorded which). This receptor was identified in a woman younger than 35 with acute COVID-19. CDR3 reads: CSASAAGANTGELFF. The DNA is TGCAGTGCCAGTGCGGCGGGGGCGAACACCGGGGAGCTGTTTTTT.